One and the same sample provided the 21 T cell receptor beta chains below, sequenced in a study of a mutant IDH1 vaccine in newly diagnosed glioma. These receptors' antigens are unknown. Time point in this sample: week 11, during vaccination. One vaccine dose held 300 ug of mutant IDH1 20-mer peptide and came with topical imiquimod. Profiling relied on immunoSEQ multiplex PCR, and the TCRdb table lists in-frame clones only, not all of them. The sample contains under 150,000 clones, 85% to 90% of which appear only once. The sequenced sample was PBMCs, obtained from a glioma patient whose treatment included an IDH1 peptide vaccine. The receptors stem from a woman aged 45 to 65 with glioma.

The rearrangement joins TRBV5-1 to TRBJ2-7; 9 nucleotides match TRBD2. Germline values: CDR1 SGHRS, CDR2 YFSETQ. The CDR3 extends over 15 amino acids. The ends lost 5 bases at V and 2 bases at J; junction bases unmatched: 8. CDR3 loop: CASRLGPSGAYEQYF. In DNA form, the CDR3 reads TGCGCCAGCAGGCTCGGGCCTAGCGGGGCCTACGAGCAGTACTTC.

Concerning this clone itself: The same CDR3 also results from other DNA sequences found in this sample. The J gene is TRBJ1-1, the V gene TRBV7-9; a weak D match, TRBD1 (6 bases). The CDR3 loop spans 13 amino acids. Germline-derived CDR1 and CDR2 are SEHNR and FQNEAQ (reference sequence). Between the trimmed V and J ends, which lost 1 base and 4 bases, there was a span of 7 bases. In nucleotides, the CDR3 is TGTGCCAGCAGCTTAGAGGGGGGCACTGAAGCTTTCTTT. It yields the protein CASSLEGGTEAFF.

This clone was seen only once. The V gene is TRBV6-4, the J gene TRBJ1-4; D gene uncertain. The CDR3 length is 15 residues. Germline lookup yields CDR1 MRHNA and CDR2 SNTAGT. V was shortened by 4 bases and J by 3 bases, with 12 bases between the two germline ends. The CDR3 DNA reads TGTGCCAGCAGTGGTGACACTGGGCCTAATGAAAAACTGTTTTTT. It translates to CASSGDTGPNEKLFF.

The J gene is TRBJ2-7, the V gene TRBV7-9; perhaps TRBD2 as D (5 bases). Between the trimmed V and J ends, which lost 0 bases and 2 bases, there was a span of 14 bases. The CDR3 spans 16 residues. Looked up from germline, CDR1 is SEHNR and CDR2 is FQNEAQ (reference sequence). CDR3 amino acids: CASSLAAGTSTYEQYF. The CDR3 bases are TGTGCCAGCAGCTTAGCCGCGGGTACCTCGACCTACGAGCAGTACTTC.

This rearrangement joins TRBV7-3 to TRBJ2-5; 8 positions match TRBD1. Germline CDR1 is SGHTA and CDR2 is FQGTGA. This CDR3 spans 14 amino acids. V lost 5 bases and J lost 5; bases outside the gene matches: 7. The CDR3 DNA follows: TGTGCCAGCAGCCGATCAGGGGGCAGGGAGACCCAGTACTTC. Residues: CASSRSGGRETQYF.

V is TRBV9 and J is TRBJ2-3, with a tentative D call TRBD2 (6 bases). The ends were cut back, 4 bases at V and 4 bases at J, with 22 bases in the middle. The CDR3 sequence is 17 residues long. Germline V CDR1 and CDR2: SGDLS, YYNGEE. CDR3 coding DNA: TGTGCCAGCAGCACATCGACTAGGGATTGGAGCCCAGATACGCAGTATTTT. Translated: CASSTSTRDWSPDTQYF.

The chain recombines TRBV2 with TRBJ2-6; 7 nucleotides line up with TRBD1. CDR3 length: 14 residues. Germline V gene sequence: CDR1 SNHLY, CDR2 FYNNEI. The V and J ends lost 8 bases and 2 bases, in that order; junction bases with no gene match: 3. This chain's CDR3 is CASGDRAGANVLTF. DNA of the CDR3: TGTGCCAGCGGAGACAGGGCTGGGGCCAACGTCCTGACTTTC.

The chain has TRBV27 and TRBJ1-2; D remains unclear. Germline lookup yields CDR1 MNHEY and CDR2 SMNVEV (reference sequence). CDR3 length: 13 residues. V shed 2 bases and J shed 3 bases, with 7 bases lying between them. The CDR3 protein is CASSLTDYYGYTF. CDR3 nucleotides: TGTGCCAGCAGTTTAACCGACTACTATGGCTACACCTTC.

This sequence joins TRBV30 and TRBJ1-5, with D tentatively TRBD1 (5 bases). This CDR3 spans 13 amino acids. Germline V gives CDR1 GTSNPN, CDR2 SVGIG (reference sequence). V was cut by 2 bases and J by 2 bases, with 7 bases left in between. The CDR3 region is CAWSLGGNQPQHF. The DNA for the CDR3 is TGTGCCTGGAGTCTAGGGGGCAATCAGCCCCAGCATTTT.

The chain joins TRBV4-1 to TRBJ2-3; D is ambiguous. V lost 1 base and J lost 2, with 4 bases in between. Germline-derived CDR1 and CDR2 are MGHRA and YSYEKL. This CDR3 has 13 amino acids. The CDR3 sequence: CASSQGLTDTQYF. In nucleotides, the CDR3 is TGCGCCAGCAGCCAAGGACTCACAGATACGCAGTATTTT.

The gene calls are TRBV11-2 and TRBJ2-1; 7 nucleotides match TRBD2. Trimming took 2 bases from V and 6 from J; bases not matched to a gene: 4. Germline lookup yields CDR1 SGHAT and CDR2 FQNNGV. This CDR3 has 14 amino acids. CDR3 DNA: TGTGCCAGCAGCTTATCCCAGCGGGGCAATGAGCAGTTCTTC. It yields the protein CASSLSQRGNEQFF.

This chain connects TRBV12-5 to TRBJ1-1; D not resolved. Germline V CDR1 and CDR2: LGHNT, FRNRAP. The ends were cut back, 5 bases at V and 4 bases at J, with 14 bases in the middle. The CDR3 has 14 amino acids. CDR3 DNA sequence: TGTGCTAGTGGTACCCGCACCAGTGGCACTGAAGCTTTCTTT. Translation gives CASGTRTSGTEAFF. Looking up the rest from reference TRBV12-5 and TRBJ1-1 gives the full variable domain: DARVTQTPRHKVTEMGQEVTMRCQPILGHNTVFWYRQTMMQGLELLAYFRNRAPLDDSGMPKDRFSAEMPDATLATLKIQPSEPRDSAVYFCASGTRTSGTEAFFGQGTRLTVV.

The V and J genes are TRBV7-6 and TRBJ1-6; 7 bases match TRBD1. V dropped 1 base and J dropped 7; count of bases not matched to a gene: 4. Germline CDR1 SGHVS, CDR2 FNYEAQ. CDR3 length: 15 amino acids. The CDR3 is CASSLEGTANSPLHF. DNA of the CDR3: TGTGCCAGCAGCTTAGAGGGGACAGCGAATTCACCCCTCCACTTT.

The rearrangement joins TRBV27 to TRBJ2-7, with 10 bases matching TRBD2. The CDR3 totals 15 residues. With 4 bases clipped from V and 4 bases from J, the junction kept 7 bases outside the gene matches. Germline CDR1 is MNHEY and CDR2 is SMNVEV (reference sequence). CDR3 DNA: TGTGCCAGCAGTTATACTAGCGGGAAGGCGTACGAGCAGTACTTC. It is translated as CASSYTSGKAYEQYF.

The V gene is TRBV2, the J gene TRBJ2-1; TRBD1 aligns across 9 bases. V lost 7 bases, J lost 6 bases, and 7 bases stayed unmatched. Looked up from germline, CDR1 is SNHLY and CDR2 is FYNNEI. The CDR3 has 14 amino acids. CDR3: CASNQQGAGNEQFF. CDR3 nucleotides: TGTGCCAGCAACCAACAGGGGGCTGGCAATGAGCAGTTCTTC. The full variable domain, with the rest looked up from reference TRBV2 and TRBJ2-1, is EPEVTQTPSHQVTQMGQEVILRCVPISNHLYFYWYRQILGQKVEFLVSFYNNEISEKSEIFDDQFSVERPDGSNFTLKIRSTKLEDSAMYFCASNQQGAGNEQFFGPGTRLTVL.

The chain is built from TRBV10-3 and TRBJ1-2; TRBD1 matches 9 bases. The J segment lost 4 bases and the V segment lost 8 bases, leaving 5 bases of the junction unmatched. Germline V gene lookup returns CDR1 ENHRY and CDR2 SYGVKD. The CDR3 sequence is 13 residues long. In DNA form, the CDR3 reads TGTGCCATCGGCGGGACAGGGAGCTATGGCTACACCTTC. Translating it yields CAIGGTGSYGYTF.

The chain is built from TRBV5-4 and TRBJ2-3, with TRBD2 identical over 10 bases. Looked up from germline, CDR1 is SGHNT and CDR2 is YYREEE (reference sequence). This CDR3 comprises 16 residues. Unmatched junction bases numbered 7, after V lost 0 bases and J lost 6 bases. The CDR3 spells CASSLAGLAPMDTQYF. The CDR3 DNA reads TGTGCCAGCAGCTTGGCGGGACTAGCGCCCATGGATACGCAGTATTTT. Using reference TRBV5-4 and TRBJ2-3 for the parts outside the CDR3, the full variable domain is ETGVTQSPTHLIKTRGQQVTLRCSSQSGHNTVSWYQQALGQGPQFIFQYYREEENGRGNFPPRFSGLQFPNYSSELNVNALELDDSALYLCASSLAGLAPMDTQYFGPGTRLTVL.

The J gene is TRBJ2-1, the V gene TRBV28, with D tentatively TRBD1 (6 bases). This CDR3 is 13 amino acids long. Trimming pared 4 bases from V and 13 bases from J, leaving 17 bases between. In germline, CDR1 is MDHEN, CDR2 SYDVKM. The chain's CDR3 is CASSSPPRDIQFF. CDR3 sequence (DNA): TGTGCCAGCAGTTCTCCCCCCCGGGACATACAGTTCTTC.

The rearrangement links TRBV18 to TRBJ1-5; D remains ambiguous. Trimming took off 2 bases at V and 5 bases at J, with 7 bases between the two ends. There are 13 residues in the CDR3. In germline, CDR1 is KGHSH, CDR2 LQKENI. Here the CDR3 DNA reads TGTGCCAGCTCACCAACGTGGGATCAGCCCCAGCATTTT. Its protein is CASSPTWDQPQHF. The full variable domain, completed using reference TRBV18 and TRBJ1-5, is NAGVMQNPRHLVRRRGQEARLRCSPMKGHSHVYWYRQLPEEGLKFMVYLQKENIIDESGMPKERFSAEFPKEGPSILRIQQVVRGDSAAYFCASSPTWDQPQHFGDGTRLSIL.

The genes are TRBV2 and TRBJ2-5; 10 bases match TRBD2. The CDR3 contains 16 residues. V lost 3 bases to trimming and J lost 5 bases; unmatched junction nucleotides: 9. Germline loops: CDR1 SNHLY, CDR2 FYNNEI. Written as DNA, the CDR3 is TGTGCCAGCAGTGAGTGGCTAGCGGGAGAGTCTGAGACCCAGTACTTC. It translates to CASSEWLAGESETQYF.

This chain joins TRBV19 and TRBJ1-3, with D possibly being TRBD1 (5 bases). V gave up 1 base and J gave up 0 bases, with 13 bases separating them. Germline assignment: CDR1 LNHDA and CDR2 SQIVND (reference sequence). The CDR3 sequence is 17 residues long. This chain's CDR3 is CASSIGRQLASGNTIYF. CDR3 DNA: TGTGCCAGTAGTATAGGGAGACAGTTGGCCTCTGGAAACACCATATATTTT.